The 10 T cell receptor beta chains below all came from one sample that was sequenced in a study of CD8+CD57+ T cells in acquired aplastic anemia. CDR3 and TCR beta VDJ profiling relied on a genomic DNA template. TCRdb called the reads again in MiXCR, with one record for every CDR3 protein. Of a few hundred thousand distinct CDR3 sequences in the sample, roughly 53% were seen once. Only patients with CD8+CD57+ cell expansion on flow cytometry were chosen for sequencing. The sample consisted of sorted CD4+, CD8+, or CD8+CD57+ T cells (not recorded which) from PBMCs. These receptors all come from a human donor with aplastic anemia.

On this clonotype itself: Just one base apart from a much larger clone, this may be a read error. The chain links TRBV2 to TRBJ1-2, with D tentatively TRBD1 (5 bases). Germline V gene lookup returns CDR1 SNHLY and CDR2 FYNNEI. V was trimmed by 4 bases and J by 3 bases, leaving 12 bases between them. This CDR3 region has 14 residues. The CDR3 sequence: CASSAQAAHYGYTF. CDR3 bases: TGTGCCAGCAGTGCACAGGCAGCCCACTATGGCTACACCTTC.

Points on this clonotype: A much larger clonotype is one base distant, so this may be a read error. The chain combines TRBV4-1 with TRBJ1-6; 7 positions match TRBD1. CDR1 and CDR2 from the germline V gene are MGHRA and YSYEKL. This CDR3 is 16 amino acids long. Here the CDR3 DNA reads TGCGCCAGGAGCCAAGAACAACAGGGGATGAATTCACCCCTCCACTTT. It is translated as CARSQEQQGMNSPLHF.

This chain links TRBV25-1 with TRBJ2-7, with TRBD1 identical over 9 bases. Trimming took 5 bases from V and 2 from J; bases not matched to a gene: 4. The CDR3 is 14 amino acids. CDR1 and CDR2 (germline): MGHDK, SYGVNS. In DNA, the CDR3 is TGTGCCAGCAGTAATGGACAGGGGCCCTACGAGCAGTACTTC. Protein product: CASSNGQGPYEQYF.

V and J are TRBV19 and TRBJ1-1; D uncertain. The CDR3 is 12 amino acids. The germline V gene has CDR1 LNHDA and CDR2 SQIVND (reference sequence). V was shortened by 7 bases and J by 7 bases, with 13 bases between the two germline ends. CDR3 in amino acids: CASIAQWGEAFF. Written as DNA, the CDR3 is TGTGCCAGTATCGCTCAGTGGGGTGAAGCTTTCTTT.

This clonotype was found once. This chain joins TRBV7-3 and TRBJ1-6; 8 nucleotides align to TRBD1. The ends lost 5 bases at V and 9 bases at J; junction bases unmatched: 6. This CDR3 is 14 amino acids long. Per germline, CDR1 SGHTA and CDR2 FQGTGA. CDR3 loop: CASSHDRGGSPLHF. For the CDR3, the DNA is TGTGCCAGCAGCCATGACAGGGGAGGTTCACCCCTCCACTTT.

The sample holds a few counts of this clonotype. A much larger clone lies a single base off, so this may be a read error. The genes are TRBV7-8 and TRBJ1-3; D remains unclear. Trimming took off 0 bases at V and 8 bases at J, with 11 bases between the two ends. The CDR3 runs to 14 residues. Germline V lookup: CDR1 SGHVS, CDR2 FQNEAQ. CDR3 sequence: CASSLAPGGDTIYF. In DNA form, the CDR3 reads TGTGCCAGCAGCTTAGCGCCCGGCGGGGACACCATATATTTT.

This clonotype was found many times. The V and J genes are TRBV20-1 and TRBJ2-7, with 8 nucleotides matching TRBD1. The CDR3 has 14 residues. Losses at the gene ends were 6 bases for V and 6 bases for J; bases not matched to a gene: 13. Germline V gives CDR1 DFQATT, CDR2 SNEGSKA (reference sequence). Here the CDR3 reads CSALLGAGGLEQYF. In nucleotides, the CDR3 is TGCAGTGCCCTCCTGGGGGCAGGGGGCCTCGAGCAGTACTTC.

There are a few counts of this clonotype. J is TRBJ1-2 and V is TRBV6-6; 7 bases align to TRBD1. CDR1 and CDR2 from the germline V gene are MNHNY and SVGAGI (reference sequence). The J segment lost 4 bases and the V segment lost 5 bases, leaving 1 base of the junction unmatched. The CDR3 length is 12 residues. Here the CDR3 DNA reads TGTGCCAGCAGTGCAGGGGGCTATGGCTACACCTTC. Amino acid sequence: CASSAGGYGYTF.

V gene TRBV29-1 combines with J gene TRBJ1-2; D ambiguous. The CDR3 covers 13 residues. V was clipped by 8 bases and J by 2 bases, with 15 bases between them. Germline CDR1 reads SQVTM; CDR2 reads ANQGSEA. In nucleotides, the CDR3 is TGCAGCTTAGTAGCGGCAGCCAACTATGGCTACACCTTC. Translated, it gives CSLVAAANYGYTF.

This clonotype was picked up many times. The chain recombines TRBV6-4 with TRBJ2-1, with 9 bases that match TRBD2. The CDR3 is made up of 16 amino acids. Germline V lookup: CDR1 MRHNA, CDR2 SNTAGT. V shed 2 bases, J shed 7 bases, and the junction held 9 bases outside the gene matches. The CDR3 protein is CASSDDAGGPVNEQFF. The CDR3, as DNA: TGTGCCAGCAGTGACGACGCGGGGGGGCCCGTTAATGAGCAGTTCTTC.